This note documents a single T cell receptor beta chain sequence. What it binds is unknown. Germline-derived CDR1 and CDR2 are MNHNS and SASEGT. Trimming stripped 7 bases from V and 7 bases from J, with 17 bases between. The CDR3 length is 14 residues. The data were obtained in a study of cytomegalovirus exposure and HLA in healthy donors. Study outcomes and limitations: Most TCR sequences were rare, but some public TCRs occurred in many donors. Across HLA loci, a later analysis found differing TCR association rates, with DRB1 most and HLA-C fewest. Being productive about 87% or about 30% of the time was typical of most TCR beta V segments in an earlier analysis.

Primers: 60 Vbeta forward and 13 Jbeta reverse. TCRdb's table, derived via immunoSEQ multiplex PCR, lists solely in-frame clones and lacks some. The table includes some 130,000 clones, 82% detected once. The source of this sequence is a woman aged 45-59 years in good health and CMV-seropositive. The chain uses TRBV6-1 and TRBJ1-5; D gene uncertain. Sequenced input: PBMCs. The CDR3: CASIRPGERQPQHF. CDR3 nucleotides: TGTGCCAGCATCCGACCCGGAGAGAGACAGCCCCAGCATTTT.